This T cell receptor (beta chain) originates from a study of T cell responses to AZD1222 COVID-19 vaccine. The protocol was immunoSEQ multiplex PCR, while the TCRdb copy is restricted to in-frame clones and leaves out a portion. The repertoire has approximately 64,000 clones, roughly 84% of them found once; the top ten carry about 7%. V gave up 7 bases and J gave up 1 base; unmatched junction bases: 3. This CDR3 is 12 amino acids long. The germline V gene encodes CDR1 SQVTM and CDR2 ANQGSEA. The receptor was isolated from an adult in good health. Sequences were derived from peripheral blood, sampled on day 0 of AZD1222 vaccination. This chain links TRBV29-1 with TRBJ2-5, with 7 bases identical to TRBD1. In DNA form, the CDR3 reads TGCAGCGCTCGGGACAGCCAAGAGACCCAGTACTTC. Translated, it gives CSARDSQETQYF.